These 3 T cell receptor beta chains originate from one sample sequenced in a study of cytomegalovirus exposure and HLA in healthy donors. Primers for the PCR totalled 60 Vbeta and 13 Jbeta. Repertoires were generated with immunoSEQ multiplex PCR, while TCRdb's copy carries only in-frame clones and drops some. The sample has over 100,000 clones; roughly 67% are singletons. The sequencing sample was made of PBMCs. The receptors stem from a middle-aged man in good health and CMV-seronegative.

This sequence joins TRBV27 and TRBJ1-2; TRBD1 matches 10 bases. CDR3 length: 13 amino acids. Germline trimming cut 4 bases from V and 8 bases from J; bases unmatched to any gene: 4. Germline V CDR1 and CDR2: MNHEY, SMNVEV (reference sequence). CDR3 amino acids: CASSYGTGVGYTF. CDR3 nucleotide sequence: TGTGCCAGCAGTTATGGGACAGGGGTCGGCTACACCTTC.

The chain has TRBV6-6 and TRBJ1-5, with a weak D call TRBD1 (5 bases). V was shortened by 2 bases and J by 6 bases, with 11 bases between the two germline ends. The germline CDR1 and CDR2 sequences are MNHNY and SVGAGI (reference sequence). This CDR3 is 14 amino acids long. The CDR3: CASSYSGRGQPQHF. The CDR3 DNA sequence: TGTGCCAGCAGTTACAGCGGGAGGGGTCAGCCCCAGCATTTT.

This clone was seen only a few times. The same CDR3 is also encoded by other DNA sequences in this sample. The rearrangement joins TRBV18 to TRBJ1-5, with 7 nucleotides matching TRBD1. The V gene end was trimmed by 3 bases and the J gene end by 0 bases; junction bases not matched to a gene: 2. The CDR3 extends over 15 amino acids. Germline V gives CDR1 KGHSH, CDR2 LQKENI. DNA of the CDR3: TGTGCCAGCTCACCTGGGACAGATAGCAATCAGCCCCAGCATTTT. Residues: CASSPGTDSNQPQHF.